This TCR beta chain was sequenced in a study of shared clonotypes between healthy human individuals. Study-wide context: Aged between 18 and 49, the donors were a couple of women and a few men.

Study outcomes and limitations: Enrolling few donors narrowed the genetic and exposure-history diversity that was represented.

Sequencing used immunoSEQ multiplex PCR; TCRdb keeps in-frame clones, though not all of them. The data show roughly 1 million clones, about 80% seen once. In the case of this clone: Its antigen is not known. Other nucleotide sequences in the sample specify the same CDR3.

The CDR3 runs to 13 residues. Trimming left V 2 bases short and J 2 bases short, with 6 bases between. Germline loops: CDR1 SNHLY, CDR2 FYNNEI. The TCR was taken from a man younger than 35 in good health. V and J are TRBV2 and TRBJ1-2; D gene unclear. The sequenced sample was memory CD4+ T cells sorted from blood. Subset: CD45RA-negative fraction. CDR3 DNA sequence: TGTGCCAGCAGTGAAAGGCCGAACTATGGCTACACCTTC. Protein sequence: CASSERPNYGYTF.